This TCR beta chain was found in a study of cytomegalovirus exposure and HLA in healthy donors. The PCR was carried out with 60 Vbeta primers and 13 Jbeta primers. Sequencing was performed with immunoSEQ multiplex PCR; in TCRdb, only in-frame clones are kept and a portion is missing. Of some 170,000 clones listed, approximately 80% are singletons. For this clone: What it binds is unknown.

Study findings and constraints: TCR beta chain V- and J-gene trimming was linked, in a later analysis, to a missense variant in DCLRE1C. Productive rates of about 90% or about 30% were seen for most TCR beta V segments in an earlier analysis.

The CDR3 sequence is 17 residues long. V gave up 0 bases and J gave up 9 bases, with 18 bases separating them. The germline V gene encodes CDR1 PRHDT and CDR2 FYEKMQ (reference sequence). V usage is TRBV13 and J usage is TRBJ1-6; maybe TRBD1 (6 bases). Source material: PBMCs. This TCR derives from a woman under 30 in good health and CMV-seropositive. The CDR3 DNA reads as TGTGCCAGCAGCTTAGGGGGGGCACCGCTAACGGGTTCACCCCTCCACTTT. Encoded protein: CASSLGGAPLTGSPLHF.